This T cell receptor beta chain is from a study of blood T cells in healthy people across ages (dated by TCRdb to between 2014 and 2016). With regard to the full study: In model experiments, template switching captured about one uniquely barcoded TCR beta cDNA molecule for every two T cells. Using deep sequencing normalized with unique cDNA molecular identifiers, the study measured how TCR beta repertoire diversity changes with age. The donors were split into four age groups: young (average about 16 years), middle-aged (about 40), aged (roughly 60) and long-lived (under 85). To avoid experimental bias, donors of different ages were distributed randomly across sequencing lanes. For two donors (one aged 18 to 30 and one aged 80 or older), the study analyzed two additional independent replicas of 1 million unique cDNA reads from the same blood draw. Overall results and qualifications from the work: Observed TCR beta diversity correlated strongly with the percentage of naive T cells measured by flow cytometry. As age increased, observed TCR beta diversity per million T cells dropped in a roughly linear way, and a significant reduction was already evident by age about 36. Donor CMV infection status was unknown, potentially confounding age-related changes in expanded clonotypes. Compared with the aged group, the long-lived group had more naive CD4+ T cells, fewer expanded clones and increased TCR diversity, suggesting age selection. Estimates of total diversity based on one million sequenced T cells were regarded as lower bounds and as underestimates. Bulk unsorted PBMC profiling prevented conclusive comparison of naive and antigen-experienced compartments.

CDR1 and CDR2 are drawn from the germline V gene: MDHEN, SYDVKM. V is trimmed back by 6 bases and J by 6 bases, and the junction contains 10 bases that no gene match accounts for. The CDR3 runs 16 residues from the cysteine to the phenylalanine. The CDR3 DNA has 48 bases and is translated from base 1. Library prep was done by 5' RACE. For sequencing, an Illumina HiSeq 2500 was employed. A second PCR of about 7 to 12 cycles was performed with a sample-barcoded 5' primer and a J-beta primer mix. Each TCR beta cDNA molecule received a unique molecular identifier from a template-switch 5' adaptor carrying 12 random nucleotides. Each sample yielded at least 3 million CDR3-containing paired-end reads. All of the RNA was converted into first-strand cDNA using the Mint cDNA synthesis kit, with a TRBC-specific oligonucleotide serving as the primer. After uracil-DNA glycosylase treatment, a first 18-cycle PCR used universal primers M1SS and BC2_uni_R on all cDNA. From the authors' description of their analysis: Normalization of each sample was performed by random selection of 1 million high-quality reads, each carrying a distinct molecular identifier. Instead of being binned into consensus sequences, reads that shared molecular identifiers were thrown out. MiTCR, with a Q25 quality threshold and the strictest error-elimination algorithm, was used for CDR3 identification, clonotype clustering and error correction. A nonparametric unseen species model with Euler transformation was used to estimate lower-bound total TCR beta diversity. The raw public data were reprocessed by TCRdb itself: fastp quality trimming at Q25, MiXCR clonotype calling, in-frame beta chains only. Entries are consolidated by CDR3 protein sequence, retaining the most common genes and DNA. Clone size and V and J calls follow TCRdb, not the original study. The sample includes 850,000 to 1,100,000 distinct CDR3 sequences, with more than 30% observed a single time. The top ten clonotypes cover less than 15% of the sample.

Remarks on this clonotype: Its antigen target is currently unknown. No much larger clone is present one base from it, and per-base qualities are unavailable.

Donors were around 37 systemically healthy Caucasian individuals from Russia aged 6 to 90 years. Roughly 9 milliliters of peripheral blood were drawn from each donor into EDTA-treated Vacutainer tubes. Ficoll-Paque density-gradient centrifugation was used to isolate PBMCs, with at least 6 million obtained per sample. Total RNA, at least 5.5 micrograms per sample, was extracted from PBMCs with Trizol reagent. The percentages of naive CD45RAhigh/CD27high T cells were determined by flow cytometry on a PBMC aliquot from every donor. The chain is made from TRBV28 and TRBJ2-1; TRBD1 agrees with 11 junctional bases. Sequenced input: blood. The sequence derives from a man between 18 and 35 years old in good health. The nucleotides are TGTGCCAGCAGATCAGAACGGGACAGGGGGACCAATGAGCAGTTCTTC. Its protein reads: CASRSERDRGTNEQFF.